The 13 T cell receptor gamma chains below come from one sample, sequenced in a study of Vδ1+ human thymocytes. General study results and limits: Thymic TRG and TRD repertoires appeared highly polyclonal, with Gaussian CDR3 length distributions.

Sequences come from RNA converted to cDNA by reverse transcription. CDR3 amplicons came from multiplex PCR with pooled V-gene forward and constant-region reverse primers. TCRdb redid the clone calls on the multiplex PCR reads with CATT. The sample holds some 9,000 gamma-chain clones, less than 60% seen once. Which antigens these TCRs recognize remains unknown. What was sequenced was Vdelta1+ gamma-delta thymocytes from the thymus. The subset is: FACS-sorted CD3+ TCRalphabeta- TCRVdelta1+ TCRVdelta2- thymocytes. The receptors here all came from a girl in the first two years of life who had congenital heart surgery.

This clone has a handful of counts. The chain has TRGV3 and TRGJ1 or TRGJ2. The V gene end was trimmed by 5 bases and the J gene end by 16 bases; junction bases not matched to a gene: 17. The CDR3 length is 12 residues. In germline, CDR1 is VTNTFY, CDR2 YDVSTARD (reference sequence). Here the CDR3 reads CATWVFYYKILF. DNA of the CDR3: TGTGCCACCTGGGTCTTTTATTATAAGATTCTCTTT.

Regarding this clone: This may be a read error: a much more frequent sequence differs by one nucleotide. Other DNA sequences of this sample code for an identical CDR3. V usage is TRGV2 and J usage is TRGJ1 or TRGJ2. TCRdb does not report a J gene; here it was assigned by matching the DNA to germline references. This CDR3 has 13 amino acids. CDR1 EGSNGY and CDR2 YDSYNSKV come from the germline V gene. V lost 0 bases and J lost 6; bases outside the gene matches: 5. The CDR3 nucleotides are TGTGCCACCTGGGACGGGCGTTTTTATAAGAAACTCTTT. Translating gives CATWDGRFYKKLF.

The chain has TRGV2 and TRGJ1 or TRGJ2. Germline matching of the DNA provided the J gene here, since TCRdb leaves it blank. V lost 0 bases and J lost 4; bases outside the gene matches: 9. The CDR3 is 15 residues long. Germline lookup yields CDR1 EGSNGY and CDR2 YDSYNSKV. CDR3 sequence (DNA): TGTGCCACCTGGGACGGGCCTCCTGGCTATTATAAGAAACTCTTT. It codes for CATWDGPPGYYKKLF.

This clone was found once. This chain connects TRGV4 to TRGJ1 or TRGJ2. Assignment of the J gene here rests on matching the DNA to germline, because TCRdb gives none. This CDR3 has 14 amino acids. V lost 0 bases and J lost 7; bases outside the gene matches: 9. The germline V gene encodes CDR1 EGSTGY and CDR2 YDSYTSSV. Here the CDR3 reads CATWDGSGGYKKLF. CDR3 nucleotide sequence: TGTGCCACCTGGGATGGGTCTGGAGGCTATAAGAAACTCTTT.

The chain has TRGV2 and TRGJP2. The J gene comes from matching the DNA to germline here; TCRdb lacks it. Germline assignment: CDR1 EGSNGY and CDR2 YDSYNSKV. The CDR3 runs 13 residues. V trimming: 9 bases; J trimming: 3 bases; junction bases outside the gene matches: 7. The CDR3: CATLSRSDWIKTF. The CDR3, as DNA: TGTGCCACCCTCAGCCGTAGTGATTGGATCAAGACGTTT.

The chain recombines TRGV3 with TRGJ1 or TRGJ2. TCRdb lists no J gene, so it was determined here by aligning the DNA to germline. The germline CDR1 and CDR2 sequences are VTNTFY and YDVSTARD (reference sequence). Trimming at V came to 5 bases and at J to 6 bases, leaving 13 bases not matched to a gene. The CDR3 extends over 14 amino acids. The CDR3 sequence: CATWVPNDFYKKLF. For the CDR3, the DNA is TGTGCCACCTGGGTCCCAAATGATTTTTATAAGAAACTCTTT.

The genes are TRGV2 and TRGJ1 or TRGJ2. Assignment of the J gene here rests on matching the DNA to germline, because TCRdb gives none. Germline-derived CDR1 and CDR2 are EGSNGY and YDSYNSKV. The CDR3 is 12 amino acids. V lost 5 bases to trimming and J lost 5 bases; unmatched junction nucleotides: 6. The CDR3 nucleotides are TGTGCCACCTGGGCGGCAGATTATAAGAAACTCTTT. This sequence encodes CATWAADYKKLF.

This clone showed up just once. This rearrangement joins TRGV5 to TRGJ1 or TRGJ2. No J gene was available from TCRdb, and it was assigned here by a germline match of the DNA. Trimming removed 0 bases from V and 4 bases from J; junction bases left unmatched: 6. CDR1 VINAFY and CDR2 YDVSNSKD come from the germline V gene. This CDR3 comprises 14 residues. The CDR3 bases are TGTGCCACCTGGGACAGGCCCCAATATTATAAGAAACTCTTT. Translating gives CATWDRPQYYKKLF.

This sequence joins TRGV3 and TRGJ1 or TRGJ2. TCRdb offers no J gene call, so here the DNA was matched to germline to obtain one. The CDR3 spans 17 residues. Per the germline V gene, CDR1 is VTNTFY and CDR2 is YDVSTARD (reference sequence). The junction had 23 bases not matched to a gene; V was cut back by 0 bases and J by 12 bases. CDR3 in amino acids: CATWDRPILGPRTPKLF. Written as DNA, the CDR3 is TGTGCCACCTGGGACAGGCCCATTTTAGGACCCCGAACCCCGAAACTCTTT.

This chain uses TRGV3 with TRGJP2. The J gene was not available in TCRdb and was assigned here by matching the DNA to germline segments. Unmatched junction bases numbered 3, after V lost 5 bases and J lost 3 bases. The CDR3 contains 13 residues. Germline CDR1 VTNTFY, CDR2 YDVSTARD (reference sequence). CDR3 in amino acids: CATWVRSDWIKTF. CDR3 DNA sequence: TGTGCCACCTGGGTCCGTAGTGATTGGATCAAGACGTTT.

The chain employs TRGV3 and TRGJ1 or TRGJ2. In the absence of a J gene in TCRdb, the DNA was matched to germline to assign it here. This CDR3 contains 17 residues. The J segment lost 3 bases and the V segment lost 0 bases, leaving 14 bases of the junction unmatched. Per germline, CDR1 VTNTFY and CDR2 YDVSTARD (reference sequence). The CDR3, as DNA: TGTGCCACCTGGGACAGGCCAAAGGGAGGGATTTATTATAAGAAACTCTTT. This translates into CATWDRPKGGIYYKKLF.

The chain uses TRGV5 and TRGJ1 or TRGJ2. The J gene was missing in TCRdb and was found by matching the end of the DNA to germline. V gave up 1 base and J gave up 3 bases; unmatched junction bases: 6. The germline gives CDR1 VINAFY, CDR2 YDVSNSKD. There are 14 residues in the CDR3. CDR3 nucleotides: TGTGCCACCTGGGACAGCGGGGCTTATTATAAGAAACTCTTT. This encodes CATWDSGAYYKKLF.

The chain uses TRGV8 and TRGJ1 or TRGJ2. TCRdb does not report a J gene; here it was assigned by matching the DNA to germline references. The CDR3 extends over 12 amino acids. Trimming removed 3 bases from V and 8 bases from J; junction bases left unmatched: 7. Germline values: CDR1 VENAVY, CDR2 YDSYNSRV. CDR3 nucleotide sequence: TGTGCCACCTGGGATGATGGTAATAAGAAACTCTTT. It translates to CATWDDGNKKLF.